This T cell receptor beta chain was captured in a study of T-cell reconstitution after alpha-beta-depleted transplantation in children. Preparation of the TCRbeta library involved a method that used unique molecular identifiers. Using its own MiXCR run on the PCR reads, TCRdb lists one record per CDR3 protein. Of hundreds of thousands of distinct CDR3 sequences listed, 8.2% are singletons. Germline V gene sequence: CDR1 KGHDR, CDR2 SFDVKD. After removal of 6 bases from V and 3 bases from J, the junction contained 9 bases not matched to a gene. CDR3 length: 16 amino acids. Study results and caveats: The authors attributed T-cell counts and diversity one year after transplant mostly to newly produced T cells. Where some patients showed high TCRbeta diversity at day 60, it came from recipient T cells and thymic progenitors that had survived. Several hundred expanded graft clones reportedly gave rise to the alpha-beta T cells present about two months after transplant.

This clonotype was observed at least ten times. Its antigen is not identified. The starting material was PBMCs, mostly from graft donor cells, obtained 180 days after TCRalphabeta/CD19-depleted stem cell transplant. The chain recombines TRBV24-1 with TRBJ2-2; TRBD1 aligns across 7 bases. The sequence was collected from a male patient under 18 who had a stem cell transplant for acute lymphoblastic leukemia, so the T cells may come from the graft donor. The CDR3 coding sequence is TGTGCCACCAGTCCCGCACAGGGGCGCGACACCGGGGAGCTGTTTTTT. It specifies CATSPAQGRDTGELFF.